This TCR beta chain appears in the sequencing data of a study of cytomegalovirus exposure and HLA in healthy donors. Germline V CDR1 and CDR2: MNHEY, SMNVEV (reference sequence). The V gene lost 7 bases and the J gene lost 4 bases, with 16 bases spanning the gap. The CDR3 runs to 14 residues. The PCR employed 60 Vbeta primers together with 13 Jbeta primers. The data were produced by immunoSEQ multiplex PCR, yet TCRdb's version contains in-frame clones alone and is incomplete. The sample yields roughly 160,000 clones, 60% to 85% seen once. This clonotype originated in a man over 45 in good health and CMV-seropositive. The sequenced sample was PBMCs. The chain has TRBV27 and TRBJ1-1; tentatively, D is TRBD1 (5 bases). The CDR3 bases are TGTGCCAGCAACTCTCAGGGAGGCGGCACTGAAGCTTTCTTT. Translating it yields CASNSQGGGTEAFF.